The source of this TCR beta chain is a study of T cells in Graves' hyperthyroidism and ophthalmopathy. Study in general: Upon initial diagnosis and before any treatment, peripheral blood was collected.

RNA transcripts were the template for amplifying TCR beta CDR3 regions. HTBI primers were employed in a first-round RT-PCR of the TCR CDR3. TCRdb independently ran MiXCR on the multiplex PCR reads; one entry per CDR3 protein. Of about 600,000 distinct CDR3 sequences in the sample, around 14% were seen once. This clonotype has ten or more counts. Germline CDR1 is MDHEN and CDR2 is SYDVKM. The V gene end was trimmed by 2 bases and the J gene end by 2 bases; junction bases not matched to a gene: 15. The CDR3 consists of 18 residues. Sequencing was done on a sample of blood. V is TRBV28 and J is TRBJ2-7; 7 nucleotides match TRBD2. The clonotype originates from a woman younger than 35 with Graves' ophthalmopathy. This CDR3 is CASSLAASSGYPTYEQYF. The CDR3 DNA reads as TGTGCCAGCAGTTTAGCCGCTTCTAGCGGCTACCCAACCTACGAGCAGTACTTC.